This T cell receptor (beta chain) was sequenced during a study of T cells in Graves' hyperthyroidism and ophthalmopathy. General study results and limits: Appearing also in blood were most of the thyroid clonotypes expanded above 0.001.

Remarks on this clonotype: Its antigen is unknown.

RNA transcripts provided the source from which TCR beta CDR3 regions were amplified. The HTBI primer set served for first-round RT-PCR of the TCR CDR3. TCRdb independently ran MiXCR on the multiplex PCR reads; one entry per CDR3 protein. The sample shows approximately 380,000 distinct CDR3 sequences, 18% of them seen only once. The CDR3 extends over 16 amino acids. Between the trimmed V and J ends, which lost 2 bases and 0 bases, there was a span of 10 bases. The germline V gene encodes CDR1 MNHEY and CDR2 SMNVEV (reference sequence). Diagnoses were made from clinical symptoms, serum measures (thyroxine and TRAb), thyroid ultrasound and orbital computed tomography.

The receptor was derived from a man between 18 and 35 years old with Graves' ophthalmopathy. V and J are TRBV27 and TRBJ1-4; D call uncertain. The source material was blood. The CDR3 DNA reads TGTGCCAGCAGTTTAGCGTCGTATGCAACTAATGAAAAACTGTTTTTT. It is translated as CASSLASYATNEKLFF.